One and the same sample provided the 13 T cell receptor beta chains below, sequenced in a study of blood T cell repertoires in COVID-19. Clones were sequenced by immunoSEQ multiplex PCR, and TCRdb holds only the in-frame ones, with some missing. The sample carries about 480,000 clones, roughly 88% recorded once. The specimen sequenced was peripheral blood. Receptors originate from a woman between 45 and 60 years old with COVID-19, enrolled during active disease.

CDR3 sequence (DNA): TGTGCCAGCAGCCAAGAAAGGACAGGGTACTATGGCTACACCTTC. Protein sequence: CASSQERTGYYGYTF. The chain couples TRBV4-2 to TRBJ1-2; 8 positions match TRBD1. V dropped 0 bases and J dropped 3; count of bases not matched to a gene: 3. CDR1 is LGHNA, CDR2 YNFKEQ, per germline. The CDR3 is 15 residues long.

Regarding this clone: This same CDR3 is encoded by further DNA sequences in the sample. The chain couples TRBV6-5 to TRBJ1-2, with a possible D match to TRBD1 (5 bases). This CDR3 is 11 amino acids long. Germline V gives CDR1 MNHEY, CDR2 SVGAGI. Trimming shortened V by 8 bases and J by 2 bases, and 6 bases separated the two germline ends. CDR3 sequence (DNA): TGTGCCAGCGGGGGGAACTATGGCTACACCTTC. Its translation is CASGGNYGYTF.

This sequence joins TRBV27 and TRBJ1-2; TRBD1 matches at 8 bases. The trim removed 3 bases at V and 5 bases at J, leaving 5 bases unmatched. The CDR3 is 14 amino acids. CDR1 and CDR2 from the germline V gene are MNHEY and SMNVEV (reference sequence). In nucleotides, the CDR3 is TGTGCCAGCAGTTTTTCAGGGGGCCTTTATGGCTACACCTTC. This translates into CASSFSGGLYGYTF.

The V call is TRBV3-1 (or the pseudogene TRBV3-2), the J call TRBJ2-6; D is perhaps TRBD1 (6 bases). The V gene lost 2 bases and the J gene lost 4 bases, with 15 bases spanning the gap. Germline V gene lookup returns CDR1 LGHDT and CDR2 YNNKEL (reference sequence). CDR3 length equals 17 residues. CDR3 loop: CASSQSNRARGANVLTF. Written as DNA, the CDR3 is TGTGCCAGCAGCCAATCCAACAGGGCCCGGGGGGCCAACGTCCTGACTTTC.

J is TRBJ2-3 and V is TRBV11-1, with D perhaps TRBD2 (7 bases). V lost 2 bases and J lost 2, with 14 bases in between. Germline V gene sequence: CDR1 SGHAT, CDR2 FQDESV (reference sequence). The CDR3 is 16 amino acids. CDR3 coding DNA: TGTGCCAGCAGCTTATATCGGGGGGCCACCACAGATACGCAGTATTTT. This encodes CASSLYRGATTDTQYF.

V is TRBV20-1 and J is TRBJ2-7; no clear D. The CDR3 consists of 12 residues. Trimming pared 3 bases from V and 2 bases from J, leaving 8 bases between. CDR1 and CDR2 (germline): DFQATT, SNEGSKA (reference sequence). The CDR3 nucleotides read TGCAGTGCTAGTGACGGTACCTACGAGCAGTACTTC. Protein sequence: CSASDGTYEQYF.

This sequence joins TRBV14 and TRBJ1-6; no clear D gene. CDR3 length: 16 amino acids. Between the trimmed V and J ends, which lost 4 bases and 7 bases, there was a span of 17 bases. CDR1 and CDR2 from the germline V gene are SGHDN and FVKESK. The CDR3 DNA reads as TGTGCCAGCAGCCTAGGAGGTTTTAAACCAAATTCACCCCTCCACTTT. Protein product: CASSLGGFKPNSPLHF.

This rearrangement joins TRBV9 to TRBJ1-3, with D unclear. Per germline, CDR1 SGDLS and CDR2 YYNGEE. V lost 3 bases and J 0 bases, leaving 10 bases between the germline ends. The CDR3 loop spans 15 amino acids. The CDR3 DNA sequence: TGTGCCAGCAGCGCAACCATTAGCTCTGGAAACACCATATATTTT. Protein product: CASSATISSGNTIYF.

J is TRBJ1-2 and V is TRBV6-4; TRBD1 matches at 10 bases. V shed 4 bases and J 3 bases; nucleotides not matched to a gene: 5. Germline assignment: CDR1 MRHNA and CDR2 SNTAGT. This CDR3 region has 15 residues. This chain's CDR3 is CASSVSGTGDYGYTF. In nucleotides, the CDR3 is TGTGCCAGCAGTGTATCCGGGACAGGGGACTATGGCTACACCTTC.

This chain joins TRBV5-4 and TRBJ2-1, with 7 bases identical to TRBD2. Unmatched junction bases numbered 1, after V lost 3 bases and J lost 4 bases. The CDR3 covers 13 residues. The V gene's germline CDR1 is SGHNT and CDR2 YYREEE (reference sequence). The CDR3 loop reads CASSSGGYNEQFF. Written as DNA, the CDR3 is TGTGCCAGCAGCTCCGGGGGGTACAATGAGCAGTTCTTC.

J is TRBJ2-3 and V is TRBV6-5; D perhaps matches TRBD2 (6 bases). The CDR3 totals 15 residues. V was trimmed by 4 bases and J by 7 bases, leaving 18 bases between them. The germline V gene encodes CDR1 MNHEY and CDR2 SVGAGI. The CDR3 region is CASSSGWGLPNTQYF. DNA for the CDR3: TGTGCCAGCAGTTCGGGCTGGGGACTCCCTAATACGCAGTATTTT.

This sequence joins TRBV29-1 and TRBJ1-1; the D gene is possibly TRBD1 (6 bases). CDR1 is SQVTM, CDR2 ANQGSEA, per germline. The CDR3 extends over 10 amino acids. Trimming removed 5 bases from V and 7 bases from J, with 8 bases in between. CDR3: CSVRTDEAFF. The CDR3 DNA reads TGCAGCGTTCGGACAGATGAAGCTTTCTTT.

This clone was recorded once. The V call is TRBV29-1, the J call TRBJ2-7; D remains ambiguous. Trimming removed 7 bases from V and 6 bases from J, with 19 bases in between. The CDR3 extends over 13 amino acids. CDR1 and CDR2 (germline): SQVTM, ANQGSEA. CDR3 in amino acids: CSAASQEASEQYF. CDR3 nucleotide sequence: TGCAGCGCCGCAAGTCAAGAGGCGTCCGAGCAGTACTTC.